These 3 T cell receptor beta chains were sequenced from one sample in a study of cytotoxic CD8 clonotypes in ibrutinib-treated CLL. Libraries were prepared by immunoSEQ multiplex PCR; TCRdb keeps only in-frame clonotypes and omits some of them. Of about 150,000 clones listed, about four fifths are singletons. The source was PBMCs, collected after 12 months of ibrutinib treatment. Source of these receptors: a human donor with chronic lymphocytic leukemia.

This chain connects TRBV7-2 to TRBJ1-1; TRBD1 matches at 7 bases. The CDR3 spans 17 residues. Germline loops: CDR1 SGHTA, CDR2 FQGNSA. The junction had 14 bases not matched to a gene; V was cut back by 3 bases and J by 4 bases. The CDR3 DNA follows: TGTGCCAGCAGCTTCGTAATCCGACAGGGAGGGGGCACTGAAGCTTTCTTT. It yields the protein CASSFVIRQGGGTEAFF.

This clone was counted a single time. The V gene is TRBV28, the J gene TRBJ1-3; D gene ambiguous. CDR1 and CDR2 (germline): MDHEN, SYDVKM. V lost 4 bases, J lost 0 bases, and 16 bases lay in between. The CDR3 consists of 17 residues. CDR3 sequence reads: CASSSQNTAGSGNTIYF. For the CDR3, the DNA is TGTGCCAGCAGTTCCCAAAACACGGCAGGCTCTGGAAACACCATATATTTT. Drawing the rest from reference TRBV28 and TRBJ1-3, the complete variable domain is DVKVTQSSRYLVKRTGEKVFLECVQDMDHENMFWYRQDPGLGLRLIYFSYDVKMKEKGDIPEGYSVSREKKERFSLILESASTNQTSMYLCASSSQNTAGSGNTIYFGEGSWLTVV.

The J gene is TRBJ2-7, the V gene TRBV6-6, with a possible D match to TRBD1 (5 bases). This CDR3 is 12 amino acids long. Germline V gene sequence: CDR1 MNHNY, CDR2 SVGAGI (reference sequence). Deletions cut 6 bases from V and 4 bases from J, with 10 bases between. As DNA, the CDR3 is TGTGCCAGCAGGCAAGGGGAATACGAGCAGTACTTC. This sequence encodes CASRQGEYEQYF.